The entry that follows covers one TCR beta chain sequence. The antigen is undetermined. These data come from a study of cytomegalovirus exposure and HLA in healthy donors. The PCR employed 60 Vbeta primers together with 13 Jbeta primers. Only in-frame clones appear in the TCRdb table, and some are missing; sequencing was by immunoSEQ multiplex PCR. The sample includes about 150,000 clones, roughly 80% of them seen just once. General observations from the study: In a later analysis, donors in an Asian-associated ancestry cluster reportedly had fewer N-insertions in productive TCRs than the cohort mean.

J was trimmed by 7 bases and V by 0 bases; bases with no gene match: 4. This CDR3 is 14 amino acids long. CDR1 SGDLS and CDR2 YYNGEE come from the germline V gene. The chain couples TRBV9 to TRBJ1-2; 9 bases align to TRBD1. The clonotype originates from a male donor in good health and CMV-seropositive. The sample comprised PBMCs. The CDR3 nucleotides read TGTGCCAGCAGCGTAGTAGGGACAGGGTCTGGCTACACCTTC. It codes for CASSVVGTGSGYTF.